This T cell receptor beta chain is drawn from a study of human thymus T cells. Resections that were taken during corrective heart surgery supplied the thymus tissue. Corrective surgery for congenital heart defects was being performed on the healthy Finnish infants who served as donors. V lost 3 bases to trimming and J lost 1 base, with 13 bases between them. The CDR3 runs to 15 residues. Germline assignment: CDR1 PRHDT and CDR2 FYEKMQ (reference sequence). The data were produced by immunoSEQ multiplex PCR, yet TCRdb's version contains in-frame clones alone and is incomplete. Of about 120,000 clones in the sample, around 94% were seen once. Comment on this clone: Its antigen is unidentified.

Findings and limits, study-wide: Highly overlapping thymic repertoires among unrelated individuals were reported in related research. Repertoires sampled from thymus and blood appeared biased in V and J gene usage.

The chain recombines TRBV13 with TRBJ2-7; the D call may be TRBD1 or TRBD2 (5 bases each). This sequence was found in a boy younger than two with a congenital heart defect but otherwise immunologically healthy. Sequencing used thymus tissue. CDR3 bases: TGTGCCAGCAGCTTCGGCCACGGGGCATCCTACGAGCAGTACTTC. Its protein product is CASSFGHGASYEQYF.